The rows below give T cell receptor beta chains drawn from one sample of a study of spatial heterogeneity in lung cancer. TCRdb reprocessed the 5' RACE reads with MiXCR, giving one entry per CDR3 protein. The sample holds 1,500 to 2,000 distinct CDR3 sequences, 5.2% seen once. Sample: lung tumor tissue, taken at surgery. These receptors originate from a male donor with early-stage non-small cell lung cancer. Each CDR3 is given with its conserved first and last residue. A D gene is named only where the DNA matches it firmly. A clone size is listed for some rows: how often the clone was seen (once, few, many), or a class if it is expanded.

J gene: TRBJ2-7; V gene: TRBV18; clone size: medium-sized; D gene: TRBD1; CDR3 protein: CASSPPEQGAGEQYF; CDR3 DNA: TGTGCCAGCTCACCACCGGAACAGGGGGCGGGTGAGCAGTACTTC
J gene: TRBJ2-1; V gene: TRBV28; clone size: .; D gene: TRBD1; CDR3 protein: CASSFSTGEQFF; CDR3 DNA: TGTGCCAGCAGTTTTTCGACAGGGGAGCAGTTCTTC
J gene: TRBJ2-7; V gene: TRBV7-2; clone size: medium-sized; D gene: .; CDR3 protein: CASSLGTSFREQYF; CDR3 DNA: TGTGCCAGCAGCTTAGGGACAAGCTTTCGGGAGCAGTACTTC
J gene: TRBJ2-7; V gene: TRBV10-3; clone size: medium-sized; D gene: .; CDR3 protein: CAIPAVSGGQYF; CDR3 DNA: TGTGCCATCCCCGCCGTGTCCGGGGGGCAGTACTTC
J gene: TRBJ2-5; V gene: TRBV7-2; clone size: medium-sized; D gene: TRBD1; CDR3 protein: CASSRDREETQYF; CDR3 DNA: TGTGCCAGCAGCCGGGACAGGGAAGAGACCCAGTACTTC
J gene: TRBJ1-1; V gene: TRBV6-2/TRBV6-3; clone size: medium-sized; D gene: .; CDR3 protein: CASSYLGKNTEAFF; CDR3 DNA: TGTGCCAGCAGTTACTTGGGTAAGAACACTGAAGCTTTCTTT
J gene: TRBJ2-5; V gene: TRBV10-2; clone size: medium-sized; D gene: .; CDR3 protein: CASSDKTAAPGVSQYF; CDR3 DNA: TGCGCCAGCAGCGATAAGACTGCAGCCCCCGGTGTTTCCCAGTACTTC
J gene: TRBJ2-7; V gene: TRBV20-1; clone size: medium-sized; D gene: TRBD2; CDR3 protein: CSAPDSGTSGDEQYF; CDR3 DNA: TGCAGTGCTCCTGACTCCGGGACTAGCGGGGACGAGCAGTACTTC
J gene: TRBJ1-2; V gene: TRBV28; clone size: medium-sized; D gene: TRBD1; CDR3 protein: CASRLTGTGGNSYGYTF; CDR3 DNA: TGTGCCAGCAGGCTAACTGGGACAGGCGGAAATAGCTATGGCTACACCTTC
J gene: TRBJ1-6; V gene: TRBV20-1; clone size: medium-sized; D gene: .; CDR3 protein: CSARVPGQTSSPLHF; CDR3 DNA: TGCAGTGCTAGAGTCCCCGGACAGACTTCTTCACCCCTCCACTTT
J gene: TRBJ2-7; V gene: TRBV2; clone size: few; D gene: TRBD2; CDR3 protein: CASTRTSNEQYF; CDR3 DNA: TGTGCCAGCACGAGGACTAGTAACGAGCAGTACTTC
J gene: TRBJ2-7; V gene: TRBV2; clone size: large; D gene: .; CDR3 protein: CASSGTAYEQYF; CDR3 DNA: TGTGCCAGCAGTGGAACAGCATACGAGCAGTACTTC
J gene: TRBJ1-2; V gene: TRBV7-8; clone size: medium-sized; D gene: TRBD1; CDR3 protein: CASSERGPNYGYTF; CDR3 DNA: TGTGCCAGCAGCGAGAGGGGGCCTAACTATGGCTACACCTTC
J gene: TRBJ1-4; V gene: TRBV12-3/TRBV12-4; clone size: medium-sized; D gene: .; CDR3 protein: CASSPSFGAHNEKLFF; CDR3 DNA: TGTGCCAGCAGTCCGTCCTTCGGGGCCCATAATGAAAAACTGTTTTTT
J gene: TRBJ2-3; V gene: TRBV5-1; clone size: many; D gene: TRBD2; CDR3 protein: CASTLAGGPSDTQYF; CDR3 DNA: TGCGCCAGTACTCTAGCGGGGGGGCCATCAGATACGCAGTATTTT
J gene: TRBJ1-2; V gene: TRBV29-1; clone size: medium-sized; D gene: .; CDR3 protein: CSVEESAWGYTF; CDR3 DNA: TGCAGCGTTGAAGAATCGGCCTGGGGCTACACCTTC
J gene: TRBJ2-3; V gene: TRBV7-2; clone size: large; D gene: .; CDR3 protein: CASSGPSGEYTDTQYF; CDR3 DNA: TGTGCCAGCAGCGGGCCCTCAGGAGAATACACAGATACGCAGTATTTT
J gene: TRBJ2-5; V gene: TRBV5-1; clone size: medium-sized; D gene: TRBD2; CDR3 protein: CASSLTSGATQETQYF; CDR3 DNA: TGCGCCAGCAGCCTGACTAGCGGGGCAACGCAAGAGACCCAGTACTTC
J gene: TRBJ2-3; V gene: TRBV6-5; clone size: medium-sized; D gene: TRBD1; CDR3 protein: CASRDRGGPSTDTQYF; CDR3 DNA: TGTGCCAGCAGAGACAGGGGTGGCCCTAGCACAGATACGCAGTATTTT
J gene: TRBJ2-1; V gene: TRBV25-1; clone size: medium-sized; D gene: TRBD1; CDR3 protein: CASRGDRGYEQFF; CDR3 DNA: TGTGCCAGCAGGGGGGACAGGGGTTATGAGCAGTTCTTC
J gene: TRBJ1-1; V gene: TRBV29-1; clone size: large; D gene: .; CDR3 protein: CSVERQNTEAFF; CDR3 DNA: TGCAGCGTTGAGCGGCAGAACACTGAAGCTTTCTTT
J gene: TRBJ2-6; V gene: TRBV9; clone size: medium-sized; D gene: .; CDR3 protein: CASSPRAHHSGANVLTF; CDR3 DNA: TGTGCCAGCAGCCCCCGGGCGCACCACTCTGGGGCCAACGTCCTGACTTTC
J gene: TRBJ1-1; V gene: TRBV24-1; clone size: medium-sized; D gene: .; CDR3 protein: CATSDGNTEAFF; CDR3 DNA: TGTGCCACCAGTGACGGTAACACTGAAGCTTTCTTT
J gene: TRBJ2-5; V gene: TRBV4-3; clone size: medium-sized; D gene: .; CDR3 protein: CASSQDYAGTQYF; CDR3 DNA: TGCGCCAGCAGCCAAGATTACGCAGGGACCCAGTACTTC
J gene: TRBJ2-5; V gene: TRBV5-1; clone size: medium-sized; D gene: .; CDR3 protein: CASSLWSGETQYF; CDR3 DNA: TGCGCCAGCAGCTTGTGGAGTGGGGAGACCCAGTACTTC
J gene: TRBJ1-1; V gene: TRBV6-5; clone size: .; D gene: .; CDR3 protein: CASSSPGGLNTEAFF; CDR3 DNA: TGTGCCAGCAGTTCCCCGGGAGGGCTGAACACTGAAGCTTTCTTT
J gene: TRBJ1-6; V gene: TRBV6-4; clone size: medium-sized; D gene: TRBD1; CDR3 protein: CASSAQPGGNSPLHF; CDR3 DNA: TGTGCCAGCAGTGCCCAGCCAGGGGGGAATTCACCCCTCCACTTT
J gene: TRBJ1-1; V gene: TRBV20-1; clone size: medium-sized; D gene: .; CDR3 protein: CSARQGANTEAFF; CDR3 DNA: TGCAGTGCTAGACAGGGTGCGAACACTGAAGCTTTCTTT
J gene: TRBJ1-5; V gene: TRBV3-1; clone size: large; D gene: .; CDR3 protein: CASSQVGGSNQPQHF; CDR3 DNA: TGTGCCAGCAGCCAAGTTGGGGGTAGCAATCAGCCCCAGCATTTT
J gene: TRBJ2-3; V gene: TRBV5-1; clone size: many; D gene: TRBD2; CDR3 protein: CASSLDGFSGGAPDTQYF; CDR3 DNA: TGCGCCAGCAGCTTGGACGGGTTTAGCGGGGGGGCTCCAGATACGCAGTATTTT
J gene: TRBJ2-1; V gene: TRBV5-8; clone size: medium-sized; D gene: TRBD2; CDR3 protein: CASELNRPDRLAGGSYNEQFF; CDR3 DNA: TGTGCCAGCGAGCTTAATCGGCCCGACAGACTAGCGGGGGGGTCCTACAATGAGCAGTTCTTC
J gene: TRBJ2-1; V gene: TRBV4-3; clone size: medium-sized; D gene: .; CDR3 protein: CASSQALDFSNEQFF; CDR3 DNA: TGCGCCAGCAGCCAAGCCTTGGACTTCAGCAATGAGCAGTTCTTC
J gene: TRBJ1-4; V gene: TRBV9; clone size: medium-sized; D gene: .; CDR3 protein: CASSGDMGYNEKLFF; CDR3 DNA: TGTGCCAGCAGTGGGGACATGGGCTATAATGAAAAACTGTTTTTT
J gene: TRBJ1-1; V gene: TRBV11-2; clone size: medium-sized; D gene: TRBD1; CDR3 protein: CASSLGQGFLLNMNTEAFF; CDR3 DNA: TGTGCCAGCAGCCTGGGACAGGGGTTCCTCCTCAATATGAACACTGAAGCTTTCTTT
J gene: TRBJ1-3; V gene: TRBV27; clone size: medium-sized; D gene: .; CDR3 protein: CASSFRGGTGNTIYF; CDR3 DNA: TGTGCCAGCAGTTTTCGGGGGGGGACTGGAAACACCATATATTTT
J gene: TRBJ1-1; V gene: TRBV30; clone size: large; D gene: .; CDR3 protein: CAWSVRRVNTEAFF; CDR3 DNA: TGTGCCTGGAGTGTAAGGAGGGTAAACACTGAAGCTTTCTTT